This TCR beta chain came from a study of T cell responses to AZD1222 COVID-19 vaccine. Study-level information: It was second doses at about 4 or about 12 weeks that were pooled.

Notes on this clone: The antigen is not known.

The assay was immunoSEQ multiplex PCR, and TCRdb's table has in-frame clones only and misses some. The data contain roughly 67,000 clones, roughly 90% of them singletons. This CDR3 spans 16 amino acids. Germline V gene lookup returns CDR1 WSHSY and CDR2 SAAADI. V was clipped by 2 bases and J by 0 bases, with 11 bases between them. Study results and limitations: Baseline testing showed seropositivity in only 6 or 7 AZD1222 recipients. Spike was spanned by vaccine-associated CD4 TCRs, which were dominant at 160-218 and 743-854.

This material consisted of peripheral blood, taken on day 0 of AZD1222 vaccination. This clonotype was obtained from an adult in good health. The chain carries TRBV10-2 and TRBJ1-5, with D unclear. This chain's CDR3 is CASSERSFYSNQPQHF. The CDR3, as DNA: TGCGCCAGCAGTGAGAGGAGCTTTTATAGCAATCAGCCCCAGCATTTT.